The 16 T cell receptor beta chains reported below all come from one sample, sequenced in a study of shared T cell receptors in the human thymus. Sequenced by immunoSEQ multiplex PCR; TCRdb stores in-frame clones only, minus some. The repertoire holds about 380,000 clones, with around 93% as singletons. Sequencing was carried out using thymocytes. The receptors here all came from a human donor.

The chain combines TRBV7-8 with TRBJ1-1; D is unresolved. V was cut by 4 bases and J by 1 base, with 7 bases left in between. CDR3 length equals 13 residues. From germline, CDR1 is SGHVS and CDR2 FQNEAQ. The CDR3 nucleotides read TGTGCCAGCAGCTCCTCAGGGAACACTGAAGCTTTCTTT. Protein product: CASSSSGNTEAFF.

This chain joins TRBV10-1 and TRBJ2-2; 9 bases map to TRBD1. The CDR3 loop spans 18 amino acids. The germline V gene has CDR1 WNHNN and CDR2 SYGVQD (reference sequence). The ends lost 4 bases at V and 4 bases at J; junction bases unmatched: 13. For the CDR3, the DNA is TGCGCCAGCAGTGTCTTCCCGGGACAGGGATTGGGCACCGGGGAGCTGTTTTTT. It codes for CASSVFPGQGLGTGELFF.

This chain links TRBV19 with TRBJ2-7, with D uncertain. CDR3 length: 16 amino acids. V was trimmed by 2 bases and J by 2 bases, leaving 16 bases between them. From germline, CDR1 is LNHDA and CDR2 SQIVND (reference sequence). CDR3 protein: CASSIFLRSATYEQYF. The CDR3 DNA sequence: TGTGCCAGTAGTATATTTTTGAGGTCGGCTACCTACGAGCAGTACTTC.

The CDR3 DNA is TGTGCCAGCAGCGTAGAAGGACTAGAAGACGAGCAGTACTTC. This codes for CASSVEGLEDEQYF. The V call is TRBV9, the J call TRBJ2-7; 7 nucleotides align to TRBD2. This CDR3 has 14 residues. The germline V gene encodes CDR1 SGDLS and CDR2 YYNGEE. V lost 0 bases to trimming and J lost 5 bases; unmatched junction nucleotides: 5.

The chain links TRBV27 to TRBJ2-3; TRBD2 agrees at 8 bases. The CDR3 totals 21 residues. After removal of 5 bases from V and 2 bases from J, the junction contained 24 bases not matched to a gene. Germline V gene lookup returns CDR1 MNHEY and CDR2 SMNVEV (reference sequence). The DNA of the CDR3 is TGTGCCAGCAGTGCGTTTAGGGGACCAAGGGCCGGGACTAGAGTCACAGATACGCAGTATTTT. Protein sequence: CASSAFRGPRAGTRVTDTQYF.

This clone was seen a handful of times. V is TRBV5-6 and J is TRBJ2-1; perhaps TRBD1 as D (5 bases). The CDR3 is made up of 16 amino acids. Germline V gene sequence: CDR1 SGHDT, CDR2 YYEEEE. The V gene lost 3 bases and the J gene lost 6 bases, with 19 bases spanning the gap. The CDR3 spells CASSSLRDWIANEQFF. CDR3 DNA sequence: TGTGCCAGCAGCTCCCTCAGGGATTGGATAGCCAATGAGCAGTTCTTC.

The chain has TRBV5-4 and TRBJ1-1; 10 nucleotides agree with TRBD1. The CDR3 has 15 amino acids. Germline V CDR1 and CDR2: SGHNT, YYREEE (reference sequence). Losses at the gene ends were 7 bases for V and 8 bases for J; bases not matched to a gene: 14. The CDR3 region is CASHYLGGQGREAFF. In DNA form, the CDR3 reads TGTGCCAGCCACTATTTGGGGGGACAGGGGAGAGAAGCTTTCTTT.

This clone was recorded only once. The rearrangement joins TRBV10-3 to TRBJ1-3; D gene unclear. The CDR3 consists of 15 residues. The germline V gene has CDR1 ENHRY and CDR2 SYGVKD. Deletions cut 5 bases from V and 0 bases from J, with 11 bases between. The CDR3 loop reads CAISLGFTSGNTIYF. CDR3 bases: TGTGCCATCAGTTTAGGGTTCACCTCTGGAAACACCATATATTTT.

This rearrangement joins TRBV10-3 to TRBJ1-2; 10 bases map to TRBD1. Germline loops: CDR1 ENHRY, CDR2 SYGVKD. This CDR3 has 16 residues. Trimming took 1 base from V and 8 from J; bases not matched to a gene: 10. The chain's CDR3 is CAISELVTGGAWGYTF. The DNA of the CDR3 is TGTGCCATCAGTGAGTTGGTGACAGGGGGCGCGTGGGGCTACACCTTC.

The chain employs TRBV27 and TRBJ1-4; 9 nucleotides match TRBD1. Looked up from germline, CDR1 is MNHEY and CDR2 is SMNVEV (reference sequence). V lost 4 bases to trimming and J lost 2 bases; unmatched junction nucleotides: 5. The CDR3 extends over 16 amino acids. Here the CDR3 DNA reads TGTGCCAGCAGTTCGGGACAGGGAACCACTAATGAAAAACTGTTTTTT. Protein sequence: CASSSGQGTTNEKLFF.

V gene TRBV4-1 combines with J gene TRBJ2-7; D might be TRBD2 (5 bases). V lost 1 base and J 2 bases, leaving 15 bases between the germline ends. The CDR3 loop spans 16 amino acids. Germline lookup yields CDR1 MGHRA and CDR2 YSYEKL. CDR3 residues: CASSQALASRPYEQYF. The CDR3 nucleotides are TGCGCCAGCAGCCAAGCGCTGGCTAGCCGACCCTACGAGCAGTACTTC.

V gene TRBV14 combines with J gene TRBJ2-1, with D possibly TRBD2 on 7 matching bases. Between the trimmed V and J ends, which lost 8 bases and 7 bases, there was a span of 18 bases. Germline V lookup: CDR1 SGHDN, CDR2 FVKESK. CDR3 length: 14 amino acids. The CDR3 reads CASRKGGALNEQFF. The CDR3 nucleotides are TGTGCCAGCCGAAAAGGGGGGGCCCTTAATGAGCAGTTCTTC.

V gene TRBV18 combines with J gene TRBJ2-5; the match to TRBD2 covers 7 bases. Trimming at V came to 8 bases and at J to 7 bases, leaving 13 bases not matched to a gene. Germline loops: CDR1 KGHSH, CDR2 LQKENI. The CDR3 covers 14 residues. CDR3 sequence (DNA): TGTGCCAGCCGGCGCGTGGAGGGAGGGGTGACCCAGTACTTC. It specifies CASRRVEGGVTQYF.

The chain recombines TRBV5-1 with TRBJ2-1, with TRBD2 identical over 9 bases. V was clipped by 4 bases and J by 4 bases; unmatched bases: 9. CDR1 SGHRS and CDR2 YFSETQ come from the germline V gene. The CDR3 runs to 16 residues. CDR3 sequence: CASSISGRPGYNEQFF. The CDR3 coding sequence is TGCGCCAGCAGCATTAGCGGGAGACCGGGATACAATGAGCAGTTCTTC.

This chain links TRBV10-3 with TRBJ2-1; D may match TRBD1 or TRBD2 (5 bases each). The germline V gene encodes CDR1 ENHRY and CDR2 SYGVKD. V was pared by 8 bases and J by 9 bases, with 17 bases between. This CDR3 region has 13 residues. CDR3 sequence: CAISSRERGEQFF. The CDR3 nucleotides read TGTGCCATCTCCTCCCGTGAGAGGGGTGAGCAGTTCTTC.

The chain couples TRBV15 to TRBJ2-2; TRBD1 aligns across 10 bases. The germline V gene has CDR1 LNHNV and CDR2 YYDKDF (reference sequence). CDR3 length: 18 amino acids. After removal of 5 bases from V and 5 bases from J, the junction contained 14 bases not matched to a gene. The CDR3 region has the DNA TGTGCCACCAGCTTCCGGGACAGGGGCCCTGGTAGAACCGGGGAGCTGTTTTTT. The encoded protein is CATSFRDRGPGRTGELFF.